This T cell receptor beta chain was sequenced for a study of CD8+ T cells in alopecia areata. Overall study: Administration of oral tofacitinib to treated patients was at 5 to 10 mg twice daily. Treated patients were scored for severity by percent of scalp affected. People stayed on tofacitinib for 6 to 18 months, then stopped the drug for 6 months. Study-wide results and caveats: Scalp clonality and expanded CD8+ clones among the top 100 were significantly decreased by tofacitinib.

Investigators isolated RNA and reverse transcribed it into cDNA to act as the sequencing template. Assay used: immunoSEQ multiplex PCR; TCRdb lists only in-frame clones, some missing. The sample carries about 140,000 clones, roughly four fifths recorded once. Notes on this clone: Its antigen is currently unknown.

Sample treatment: oral pan-JAK inhibitor, 5-10 mg twice daily. J was trimmed by 1 base and V by 1 base; bases with no gene match: 2. CDR3 size: 15 residues. Germline loops: CDR1 MGHRA, CDR2 YSYEKL. The genes are TRBV4-1 and TRBJ1-1, with TRBD1 matching over 8 bases. The sequences come from CD8+ T cells sorted from blood, collected at week 4, from a patient treated with tofacitinib. This sequence originates from a human donor with alopecia areata. The CDR3 coding sequence is TGCGCCAGCAGCCAAGGTACAGGGGGGAACACTGAAGCTTTCTTT. Its protein product is CASSQGTGGNTEAFF.